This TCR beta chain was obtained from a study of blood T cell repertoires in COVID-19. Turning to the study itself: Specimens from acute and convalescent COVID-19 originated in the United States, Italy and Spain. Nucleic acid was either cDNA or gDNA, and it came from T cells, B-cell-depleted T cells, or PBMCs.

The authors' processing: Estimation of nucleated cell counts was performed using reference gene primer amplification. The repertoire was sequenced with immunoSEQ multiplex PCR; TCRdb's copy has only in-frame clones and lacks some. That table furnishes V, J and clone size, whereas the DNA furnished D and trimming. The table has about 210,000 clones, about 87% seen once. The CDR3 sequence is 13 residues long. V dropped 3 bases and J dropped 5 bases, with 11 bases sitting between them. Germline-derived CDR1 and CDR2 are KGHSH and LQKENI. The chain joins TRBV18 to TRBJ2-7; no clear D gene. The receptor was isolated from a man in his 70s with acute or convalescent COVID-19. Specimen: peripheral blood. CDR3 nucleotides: TGTGCCAGCTCACCTGCCATGAGCAACGAGCAGTACTTC. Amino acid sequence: CASSPAMSNEQYF.